These 5 T cell receptor beta chains were all obtained from the same sample, sequenced in a study of cytomegalovirus exposure and HLA in healthy donors. With 60 Vbeta and 13 Jbeta primers, the PCR was carried out. Clones were read by immunoSEQ multiplex PCR, and TCRdb kept only the in-frame ones, dropping some. The table lists some 180,000 clones, over 70% of them singletons. The specimen was PBMCs. Receptors were obtained from a male donor in good health and CMV-seronegative.

The rearrangement links TRBV5-6 to TRBJ2-2; weak D call: TRBD1 (6 bases). Germline V CDR1 and CDR2: SGHDT, YYEEEE. The V and J ends lost 1 base and 0 bases respectively, with 10 bases between them. This CDR3 region has 16 residues. The CDR3 here is CASSLWTAANTGELFF. The DNA of the CDR3 is TGTGCCAGCAGCTTGTGGACAGCTGCGAACACCGGGGAGCTGTTTTTT.

This clone appeared a single time. The gene calls are TRBV27 and TRBJ2-5, with 7 positions matching TRBD1. The CDR3 runs 15 residues. Germline loops: CDR1 MNHEY, CDR2 SMNVEV (reference sequence). The V segment lost 3 bases and the J segment 6 bases; nucleotides outside the gene matches: 10. Here the CDR3 DNA reads TGTGCCAGCAGTTTCTCGGGGTCAGGGGGAAAGACCCAGTACTTC. Translated: CASSFSGSGGKTQYF.

V gene TRBV28 combines with J gene TRBJ2-2; a possible D gene is TRBD1 (6 bases). The germline V gene encodes CDR1 MDHEN and CDR2 SYDVKM. V lost 6 bases, J lost 0 bases, and 11 bases lay in between. The length of the CDR3 is 15 residues. The CDR3: CASRRQETNTGELFF. The CDR3 coding sequence is TGTGCCAGCAGGCGACAGGAAACGAACACCGGGGAGCTGTTTTTT.

The chain recombines TRBV28 with TRBJ1-2; 7 bases match TRBD1. Trimming cost V 1 base and J 2 bases; bases outside gene matches: 4. This CDR3 is 15 amino acids long. CDR1 and CDR2 from the germline V gene are MDHEN and SYDVKM. CDR3 residues: CASSLLQGINYGYTF. CDR3 nucleotides: TGTGCCAGCAGTTTATTACAGGGGATAAACTATGGCTACACCTTC.

This clone was seen more than once but under ten times. The chain recombines TRBV28 with TRBJ2-5, with 12 bases lining up with TRBD2. This CDR3 contains 15 residues. The V gene's germline CDR1 is MDHEN and CDR2 SYDVKM. V lost 5 bases to trimming and J lost 4 bases; unmatched junction nucleotides: 5. CDR3 in amino acids: CASSKPGLAGETQYF. The CDR3 nucleotides read TGTGCCAGCAGTAAACCGGGACTAGCGGGAGAGACCCAGTACTTC.